These T cell receptor beta chains were read from a single sample in a study of T cells after yellow fever vaccination. TCRdb reprocessed the 5' RACE reads via MiXCR and lists one record per CDR3 protein. The sample lists 500,000 to 700,000 distinct CDR3 sequences, 15% to 20% occurring once. This specimen was PBMCs, taken 15 days after the yellow fever booster vaccination. The receptors were gathered from a man aged 25 to 40 who received the YFV17D yellow fever vaccine. The CDR3 runs from the conserved cysteine through the conserved F or W. D genes are given only for firm matches. Not every row has a clone size; where given, it reads once, few, many or a size class.

V gene	clone size	CDR3 length	J gene	D gene	CDR3 protein	CDR3 DNA
TRBV7-2	few	14	TRBJ2-7	TRBD2	CASSWTSGSGLQYF	TGTGCCAGCAGCTGGACTAGCGGGTCCGGGTTGCAGTACTTC
TRBV20-1	few	13	TRBJ2-7	NA	CSATALTTYEQYF	TGCAGTGCTACAGCCCTCACAACCTACGAGCAGTACTTC
TRBV27	NA	15	TRBJ2-1	TRBD2	CASSFGGSPSWEQFF	TGTGCCAGCAGTTTTGGCGGGAGCCCTTCATGGGAGCAGTTCTTC
TRBV7-2	few	14	TRBJ2-3	NA	CASSSRTGLDTQYF	TGTGCCAGCAGTTCTAGAACAGGGTTAGATACGCAGTATTTT
TRBV14	few	16	TRBJ2-7	NA	CASSQDRGQIAYEQYF	TGTGCCAGCAGCCAAGATCGCGGCCAGATTGCGTACGAGCAGTACTTC
TRBV29-1	few	14	TRBJ2-1	NA	CSDRTGSSYNEQFF	TGCAGCGATCGGACGGGGAGCTCCTACAATGAGCAGTTCTTC
TRBV20-1	NA	14	TRBJ1-1	NA	CSARAAGPSTEAFF	TGCAGTGCTAGAGCAGCGGGGCCGAGCACTGAAGCTTTCTTT
TRBV5-1	few	15	TRBJ1-3	NA	CASSSAGGEGNTIYF	TGCGCCAGCAGCTCCGCGGGGGGCGAAGGAAACACCATATATTTT
TRBV15	few	15	TRBJ2-5	NA	CATSGKSGERKTQYF	TGTGCCACCAGCGGCAAGAGTGGAGAAAGAAAGACCCAGTACTTC
TRBV2	NA	14	TRBJ2-1	TRBD2	CASRTSGKYNEQFF	TGTGCCAGCAGGACTAGCGGGAAGTACAATGAGCAGTTCTTC
TRBV28	NA	17	TRBJ2-3	NA	CASSPTARDGSTDTQYF	TGTGCCAGCAGCCCTACGGCCCGAGACGGAAGCACAGATACGCAGTATTTT
TRBV5-5	NA	17	TRBJ2-3	TRBD2	CASSLEAAGAYADTQYF	TGTGCCAGCAGCTTAGAAGCAGCGGGAGCTTACGCAGATACGCAGTATTTT
TRBV7-8	NA	8	TRBJ1-2	NA	CAGEGYTF	TGTGCCGGGGAGGGCTACACCTTC
TRBV20-1	few	17	TRBJ2-2	NA	CSARDPSGARRAGELFF	TGCAGTGCTAGAGACCCTTCGGGGGCCCGGAGAGCCGGGGAGCTGTTTTTT
TRBV20-1	few	15	TRBJ2-1	TRBD1	CSARGPGQGGNEQFF	TGCAGTGCTAGGGGACCGGGACAGGGAGGTAATGAGCAGTTCTTC
TRBV6-5	NA	13	TRBJ2-1	NA	CASSYGTMDEQFF	TGTGCCAGCAGTTACGGGACAATGGATGAGCAGTTCTTC
TRBV20-1	NA	13	TRBJ2-3	NA	CSASRIDTDTQYF	TGCAGTGCTTCTCGCATCGACACAGATACGCAGTATTTT
TRBV5-1	NA	12	TRBJ2-1	NA	CASSFLADEQFF	TGCGCCAGCAGCTTTCTCGCCGACGAGCAGTTCTTC
TRBV4-1	NA	15	TRBJ2-7	TRBD1	CASSLRDRGPYEQYF	TGCGCCAGCAGCCTTCGGGACAGGGGGCCCTACGAGCAGTACTTC
TRBV6-1	many	17	TRBJ2-4	TRBD1	CASRPLSEGQGANIQYF	TGTGCCAGCAGACCCTTATCCGAAGGGCAGGGGGCAAACATTCAGTACTTC
TRBV15	once	17	TRBJ2-2	NA	CATLGETYSRNTGELFF	TGTGCCACCTTGGGGGAGACCTATTCCCGAAACACCGGGGAGCTGTTTTTT
TRBV5-1	NA	17	TRBJ2-1	TRBD2	CASSSGLAGGPSYEQFF	TGCGCCAGCAGCTCTGGACTAGCGGGAGGGCCTAGCTATGAGCAGTTCTTC
TRBV9	few	13	TRBJ2-7	NA	CASSVENSNEQYF	TGTGCCAGCAGCGTAGAGAATAGTAACGAGCAGTACTTC
TRBV28	many	15	TRBJ1-1	NA	CASTGNYVMNTEAFF	TGTGCCAGCACAGGGAACTACGTTATGAACACTGAAGCTTTCTTT
TRBV24-1	NA	15	TRBJ2-3	NA	CATSDGWVEADTQYF	TGTGCCACCAGTGACGGGTGGGTAGAAGCAGATACGCAGTATTTT